The clone carrying this T cell receptor beta chain was detected ten times or more. Its cognate antigen is unknown. This specimen comes from a study of T cells in Graves' hyperthyroidism and ophthalmopathy. Study-wide points: Ophthalmopathy was distinguished from stable hyperthyroidism by 13 V-J signatures. Most expanded thyroid clonotypes above 0.001 also appeared in blood.

Template material for amplifying TCR beta CDR3 regions consisted of RNA transcripts. Primed by the HTBI set, a first-round RT-PCR was run on the TCR CDR3. TCRdb ran MiXCR on the multiplex PCR reads and lists one entry per CDR3 protein. The sample shows under 800,000 distinct CDR3 sequences, around 15% of them seen only once. Calling Graves' hyperthyroidism stable meant ophthalmopathy did not progress within 18 months. Diagnoses used clinical symptoms, serum thyroxine and TRAb, thyroid ultrasound and orbital computed tomography. V gave up 0 bases and J gave up 3 bases; unmatched junction bases: 2. The CDR3 has 15 residues. In germline, CDR1 is SNHLY, CDR2 FYNNEI.

The source is a woman between 18 and 30 years old with Graves' hyperthyroidism. The gene calls are TRBV2 and TRBJ1-5, with 7 bases aligning to TRBD1. Sequenced sample: blood. The CDR3 DNA sequence: TGTGCCAGCAGTGAAGCGGACAGGTTCAATCAGCCCCAGCATTTT. Translation: CASSEADRFNQPQHF.